These T cell receptor beta chains were read from a single sample in a study of blood T cell repertoires in COVID-19. TCRdb's copy holds only in-frame clones and misses some; the assay was immunoSEQ multiplex PCR. The sample yields under 200,000 clones, 83% seen once. Sample: peripheral blood. Receptors originate from a human donor in a cohort sampled during active COVID-19. Each CDR3 is given with its conserved first and last residue. A D gene is named only where the DNA matches it firmly. Some rows have no size entry. The others give once, few or many, or a class for an expanded clone.

j_call d_call v_call clone_size cdr3_nt cdr3_aa
TRBJ1-1 TRBD1 TRBV28 NA TGTGCCAGCAGTCCCCCCACAGGGGTTAACACTGAAGCTTTCTTT CASSPPTGVNTEAFF
TRBJ1-3 TRBD1 TRBV7-2 NA TGTGCCAGCAGTAACACAGGGGGCTCTGGAAACACCATATATTTT CASSNTGGSGNTIYF
TRBJ1-6 NA TRBV19 NA TGTGCCACGAACTGGGGGGAGCGGAATTCACCCCTCCACTTT CATNWGERNSPLHF
TRBJ1-2 NA TRBV4-2 NA TGTGCCAGCAGCCAAGTTAAGCAACTTAACTATGGCTACACCTTC CASSQVKQLNYGYTF
TRBJ2-3 TRBD2 TRBV7-2 NA TGTGCCAGCAGCTTAGTAGCGGGGGGGCGCTGGGATACGCAGTATTTT CASSLVAGGRWDTQYF
TRBJ1-5 TRBD1 TRBV12-3/TRBV12-4 NA TGTGCCAGCAGTTTAGGACAGGGGCCCCAGCATTTT CASSLGQGPQHF
TRBJ2-2 NA TRBV4-3 NA TGCGCCAGCAGCCAAGTAAGAGTAGACACCGGGGAGCTGTTTTTT CASSQVRVDTGELFF
TRBJ2-1 NA TRBV11-2 NA TGTGCCAGCAGCAAAGGTACAGGTGAGCAGTTCTTC CASSKGTGEQFF
TRBJ2-2 NA TRBV15 NA TGTGCCACCAGCAGAGCAGGACTTAACACCGGGGAGCTGTTTTTT CATSRAGLNTGELFF
TRBJ2-1 TRBD2 TRBV7-3 NA TGTGCCAGCAGCTTAGGGGGGGAAGAGCAGTTCTTC CASSLGGEEQFF
TRBJ2-5 NA TRBV5-4 once TGTGCCAGCAGCTTGGTTCGGGGGGCCCAAGAATCCCAGTACTTC CASSLVRGAQESQYF
TRBJ2-2 TRBD1 TRBV3-1/TRBV3-2 few TGTGCCAGCAGCGTGGGACAGCCCTGGGCCGGGGAGCTGTTTTTT CASSVGQPWAGELFF
TRBJ2-1 TRBD2 TRBV19 NA TGTGCCAGTAGTATGCCGACTAGCGGGAGCTATGAGCAGTTCTTC CASSMPTSGSYEQFF
TRBJ1-1 NA TRBV24-1 NA TGTGCCACCAGTGATTTGTGGAGCGGGGGGAACACTGAAGCTTTCTTT CATSDLWSGGNTEAFF
TRBJ2-5 NA TRBV14 NA TGTGCCAGCAGCCAAGCATCCACATATCAAGAGACCCAGTACTTC CASSQASTYQETQYF
TRBJ2-7 NA TRBV3-1/TRBV3-2 NA TGTGCCAGCAGCAGCCGACAAGGAGGGAACGAGCAGTACTTC CASSSRQGGNEQYF
TRBJ2-3 NA TRBV28 NA TGTGCCAGCAGTTCAGCAGGGGTTGGCACAGATACGCAGTATTTT CASSSAGVGTDTQYF
TRBJ2-3 TRBD2 TRBV11-2 once TGTGCCAGCAGCTCCCCGGCGGGAGTTATAGATACGCAGTATTTT CASSSPAGVIDTQYF
TRBJ1-1 TRBD1 TRBV18 once TGTGCCAGCTCACAGGGGGCACCGAACACTGAAGCTTTCTTT CASSQGAPNTEAFF
TRBJ1-2 TRBD1 TRBV28 NA TGTGCCAGCAGTTCACAGGGGGCCTGGCCTTTACGAGGCTACACCTTC CASSSQGAWPLRGYTF
TRBJ2-1 NA TRBV7-9 NA TGTGCCAGCAGCCCGTCGTCGGAGCCGCAGTTCTTC CASSPSSEPQFF
TRBJ2-3 NA TRBV11-1 NA TGTGCCAGCAGCCTAATAGTGACAGATACGCAGTATTTT CASSLIVTDTQYF
TRBJ1-2 NA TRBV6-5 NA TGTGCCAGCAGTTACTCGGCAGGACTTGTCTATGGCTACACCTTC CASSYSAGLVYGYTF
TRBJ2-5 TRBD2 TRBV7-2 NA TGTGCCAGCAGCTTAGGCGGGGCTAGCGGGGGGTCTGGGATGGAGACCCAGTACTTC CASSLGGASGGSGMETQYF
TRBJ2-7 NA TRBV3-1/TRBV3-2 NA TGTGCCAGCAGACGTGGGCGGGATCTGTACGAGCAGTACTTC CASRRGRDLYEQYF
TRBJ2-7 TRBD2 TRBV10-3 NA TGTGCCATCAAGGGCACTAGCGGGAGGGGCGGGCAGCAGTACTTC CAIKGTSGRGGQQYF
TRBJ1-2 TRBD1 TRBV7-8 NA TGTGCCAGCAGCACTCGAACCGGGACAGGGGGACTCTATGGCTACACCTTC CASSTRTGTGGLYGYTF
TRBJ2-5 TRBD2 TRBV9 NA TGTGCCAGCAGTACAGCGGGAGGTGTGATCCAAGAGACCCAGTACTTC CASSTAGGVIQETQYF
TRBJ2-6 NA TRBV27 once TGTGCCAGCAGTTTCTCGGGTAGGGGGGCCAACGTCCTGACTTTC CASSFSGRGANVLTF
TRBJ2-2 NA TRBV11-3 NA TGTGCCAGCAGCGTCGGGGCCGGGGAGCTGTTTTTT CASSVGAGELFF
TRBJ1-4 NA TRBV4-2 once TGTGCCAGCAGCCCCTGGGGGGTGGCAGGGATGGGCACTAATGAAAAACTGTTTTTT CASSPWGVAGMGTNEKLFF
TRBJ2-7 NA TRBV7-8 NA TGTGCCAGCAGTATTAGCGTAATCCACGAGCAGTACTTC CASSISVIHEQYF
TRBJ1-2 NA TRBV6-4 NA TGTGCCAGCAGTGAATCGAACAGGGCTGACTATGGCTACACCTTC CASSESNRADYGYTF
TRBJ2-7 NA TRBV28 NA TGTGCCAGCACCCCAGCAGGGGTTGGGTCCTACGAGCAGTACTTC CASTPAGVGSYEQYF
TRBJ2-3 TRBD1 TRBV7-2 NA TGTGCCAGCAGCTTAGGGGACAGGGCTCCTCGGGATACGCAGTATTTT CASSLGDRAPRDTQYF
TRBJ1-1 TRBD1 TRBV19 NA TGTGCCAGTAACTACAGGGGCTTGAACACTGAAGCTTTCTTT CASNYRGLNTEAFF
TRBJ1-1 NA TRBV27 NA TGTGCCAGCAGTTTATCGGCTGGGACTCAAGCTTTCTTT CASSLSAGTQAFF
TRBJ1-3 TRBD1 TRBV7-8 once TGTGCCAGCAGCCTGAGAGGGGGCGACATATATTTT CASSLRGGDIYF
TRBJ2-2 TRBD2 TRBV27 NA TGTGCCAGCGGGACTAGCGGGTTTGCGGGGGAGCTGTTTTTT CASGTSGFAGELFF
TRBJ2-7 NA TRBV7-2 NA TGTGCCAGCAGCTTAGCGGGACACCAAGCCTACGAGCAGTACTTC CASSLAGHQAYEQYF
TRBJ2-7 TRBD1 TRBV10-3 once TGTGCCATCAGTGAGTCGACGACAGGGGGCCTCTACGAGCAGTACTTC CAISESTTGGLYEQYF
TRBJ1-2 TRBD1 TRBV19 few TGTGCCAGTAGTACTCCCCGCTCCGGGACAGGGGGCGCTAAGGGAAATTATGGCTACACCTTC CASSTPRSGTGGAKGNYGYTF
TRBJ2-1 TRBD1 TRBV15 NA TGTGCCACCAGCGTTGCGTTCCGTCGACAGGGGGGCTCGATCTTC CATSVAFRRQGGSIF
TRBJ1-1 NA TRBV27 few TGTGCCAGCAGTTTATATGGGGGGACTGAAGCTTTCTTT CASSLYGGTEAFF